A selection of T cell receptor beta chains follows, all from one sample in a study of tumor and adjacent non-tumor tissue in lung cancer. TCRdb called the multiplex PCR reads again in MiXCR, with one record for every CDR3 protein. In the table there are under 150,000 distinct CDR3 sequences, roughly 70% of which are singletons. Sequencing used lung tumor tissue. The source of these receptors is a man aged 60 to 75 with small cell lung cancer. CDR3s include the opening cysteine and the closing phenylalanine or tryptophan. A D gene is named only where the DNA matches it firmly. Some rows mark clone size as missing; the rest say once, few, many or name a class of expanded clone.

v_gene	j_gene	d_gene	abundance	CDR3nt	CDR3aa
TRBV12-5	TRBJ1-1	-	-	TGTGCTAGTGGTTTGTCGGGCGAGGGAGCTTTCTTT	CASGLSGEGAFF
TRBV30	TRBJ1-2	TRBD1	-	TGTGCCTGGAAAGTGGGGACAGGGAGTAACTATGGCTACACCTTC	CAWKVGTGSNYGYTF
TRBV11-1	TRBJ2-5	-	many	TGTGCCAGCAGCCCTGAGGGAGCTACGCGGACCCAGTACTTC	CASSPEGATRTQYF
TRBV6-2/TRBV6-3	TRBJ2-1	TRBD1	few	TGTGCCAGCAGTGTCCAGGGGGCGGCCTACAATGAGCAGTTCTTC	CASSVQGAAYNEQFF
TRBV29-1	TRBJ1-2	TRBD1	many	TGCAGCGTTGAAGATCAGGACAGGGGGCTTGGCTACACCTTC	CSVEDQDRGLGYTF
TRBV4-1	TRBJ1-5	-	-	TGCGCCAGCAACCAAGATCTCCGGCAGCCCCAACATTTT	CASNQDLRQPQHF
TRBV6-6	TRBJ2-1	-	-	TGTGCCAGCAGTTACTTTGCCGGAATGGCGGTTACCTTCTACAATGAGCAGTTCTTC	CASSYFAGMAVTFYNEQFF
TRBV7-9	TRBJ2-5	-	once	TGTGCCTGCAGATTTGCGGAGACCCAGTACTTC	CACRFAETQYF
TRBV20-1	TRBJ2-3	-	many	TGCAGTGCTAGAGATCATATGGCGACTAGCACAGATACGCAGTATTTT	CSARDHMATSTDTQYF
TRBV11-3	TRBJ1-6	TRBD1	-	TGTGTCAGCAGCCAGTACCGGGACAGGGTCTCCACTCGAACAAATTCACCTCTCCACTTT	CVSSQYRDRVSTRTNSPLHF
TRBV6-6	TRBJ1-5	-	many	TGTGCCAGCAGTGAACAGGGCTGGGGATATAGGGGCAATCAGCCCCAGCATTTT	CASSEQGWGYRGNQPQHF
TRBV6-5	TRBJ1-4	-	-	TGTGCTAACACCACCAAGAATTCAGCAACTAATGAAAAACTGTTTTTT	CANTTKNSATNEKLFF
TRBV5-4	TRBJ2-5	-	many	TGTGCCAGCAGCTTCACAGAGACCCAGTACTTC	CASSFTETQYF
TRBV6-5	TRBJ2-2	-	many	TGTGCCAGCAGGGGCCTACAGGGACCCGGGGAGCTGTTTTTT	CASRGLQGPGELFF
TRBV11-2	TRBJ2-5	-	many	TGTGCCAGCAGCTTAGACCGAGAGACCCAGTACTTC	CASSLDRETQYF
TRBV6-1	TRBJ1-1	-	-	TGTGCCAGCATCCTGCGCGTGAACACTGAAGCTTTCTTT	CASILRVNTEAFF
TRBV11-1	TRBJ2-1	-	once	TGTGCCAGCAGCTTAGCTCCTAGAGTTTTTGAACGGTTCTTC	CASSLAPRVFERFF
TRBV7-9	TRBJ2-5	-	-	TGTGCCAGCAGCCCACCCCGGGGCAGGGTGGCGGAGATCCAGTACTTC	CASSPPRGRVAEIQYF
TRBV29-1	TRBJ2-3	TRBD2	-	TGCAGTTACGAAAAAGCGGGACTCACAGATACTCAGTATTTT	CSYEKAGLTDTQYF
TRBV28	TRBJ2-1	-	-	TGTGCCAGCACCCTTCGAGGAAATGAGCGGTTCTTC	CASTLRGNERFF
TRBV20-1	TRBJ2-1	TRBD2	few	TGCAGTGCTTCCCCAGCGGGGAGCTCCTACAATGAGCAGTTCTTC	CSASPAGSSYNEQFF
TRBV5-6	TRBJ2-6	TRBD2	-	TGTGCCAGCAGCTGGGTCCAGGCGGGGGACTCTGGGGTCAACGTCCTGACTTTC	CASSWVQAGDSGVNVLTF
TRBV6-6	TRBJ1-1	TRBD1	-	TGTGCCAGCAGTGGGGACCGGACAGGGGTTCTGAACACTGAAGCTTTCTTT	CASSGDRTGVLNTEAFF
TRBV12-3/TRBV12-4	TRBJ1-2	TRBD1	-	TGTGCCAGCAGAGGACAGGGGACGGCTGGCTACACCTTC	CASRGQGTAGYTF
TRBV6-5	TRBJ1-6	TRBD1	-	TGTGCCAGCAGCGCGACAGGGGCTCGATCACCCCTCCACTTT	CASSATGARSPLHF
TRBV11-2	TRBJ1-4	TRBD1	once	TGTGCCAGCAGCTTGGGGCGGACAGGAGTTTATGAAAAACTGTTTTTT	CASSLGRTGVYEKLFF
TRBV4-1	TRBJ1-1	-	once	TGCGCCAGCAGCCAGGATTCGACAGGAGGCACTGAAGCTTTCTTT	CASSQDSTGGTEAFF
TRBV11-2	TRBJ2-2	-	-	TGTGCGAGCAGCTTAGGGCTAGCAGCCACAACCGGGGAACTGTTTTTT	CASSLGLAATTGELFF
TRBV5-1	TRBJ1-1	-	many	TGCGCCAGCAGCTTGGCGGGGATGAACACTGAAGCTTTCTTT	CASSLAGMNTEAFF
TRBV20-1	TRBJ1-2	-	-	TGCAGCGCCCTAAAAAGCTATGACTACACCTTC	CSALKSYDYTF
TRBV11-2	TRBJ2-3	-	-	TGTTCCAGCAGCTTTGGCGGGTATTACACAGATACGCAGTATTTT	CSSSFGGYYTDTQYF
TRBV20-1	TRBJ1-1	-	few	TGCAGTGCTACCCGTGGAGGATCCTGGAACACTGAAGCTTTCTTT	CSATRGGSWNTEAFF
TRBV20-1	TRBJ1-2	-	-	TGCAGTGCTAGAGATCCCCAGGGGCCCTACGCCTTC	CSARDPQGPYAF
TRBV6-1	TRBJ2-7	-	-	TGTGCCAGCATATCCGGGTACCAGTACTTC	CASISGYQYF